The next 13 T cell receptor beta chains were all read from a single sample in a study of cytomegalovirus exposure and HLA in healthy donors. The study ran its PCR with 60 Vbeta and 13 Jbeta primers. The protocol was immunoSEQ multiplex PCR, while the TCRdb copy is restricted to in-frame clones and leaves out a portion. The profile shows tens of thousands of clones, roughly 85% of them singletons. Material: PBMCs. The receptor source for this set is a man between 25 and 39 years old in good health and CMV-seronegative.

The V call is TRBV21-1, the J call TRBJ1-3. TRBV21-1 is classified as a pseudogene. There are 14 residues in the CDR3. CDR3 coding DNA: TGTGCCGGCCGGGGGAAGAGCTCTGGAAACACCATATATTTT. Translated, it gives CAGRGKSSGNTIYF.

The chain combines TRBV28 with TRBJ2-1; possible D gene TRBD2, 6 bases. The CDR3 is 13 amino acids. V was cut by 3 bases and J by 6 bases, with 9 bases left in between. Germline CDR1 reads MDHEN; CDR2 reads SYDVKM. In DNA, the CDR3 is TGTGCCAGCAGTTTGATCGGGAGCAATGAGCAGTTCTTC. Protein sequence: CASSLIGSNEQFF. Complete variable domain (other parts from reference TRBV28 and TRBJ2-1): DVKVTQSSRYLVKRTGEKVFLECVQDMDHENMFWYRQDPGLGLRLIYFSYDVKMKEKGDIPEGYSVSREKKERFSLILESASTNQTSMYLCASSLIGSNEQFFGPGTRLTVL.

CDR3 nucleotide sequence: TGTGCCAGCAGTCTAAATGTTGATCAGCCCCAGCATTTT. This encodes CASSLNVDQPQHF. The chain employs TRBV28 and TRBJ1-5, with D unresolved. V was trimmed by 5 bases and J by 5 bases, leaving 10 bases between them. The germline V gene has CDR1 MDHEN and CDR2 SYDVKM. This CDR3 region has 13 residues.

This clone was picked up a small number of times. The V and J genes are TRBV4-1 and TRBJ2-7; 8 bases line up with TRBD1. The germline V gene has CDR1 MGHRA and CDR2 YSYEKL. The trim removed 1 base at V and 7 bases at J, leaving 3 bases unmatched. The CDR3 extends over 13 amino acids. CDR3 DNA: TGCGCCAGCAGCCAAGGCAGGGGGCAAGAGCAGTACTTC. Translating it yields CASSQGRGQEQYF.

The gene calls are TRBV28 and TRBJ1-5; D is unclear. The germline V gene encodes CDR1 MDHEN and CDR2 SYDVKM. CDR3 length: 14 amino acids. Trimming removed 3 bases from V and 0 bases from J, with 6 bases in between. The CDR3 reads CASSFLNSNQPQHF. As DNA, the CDR3 is TGTGCCAGCAGTTTCCTTAATAGCAATCAGCCCCAGCATTTT.

The genes are TRBV7-6 and TRBJ2-7, with 7 bases aligning to TRBD1. The CDR3 spans 14 residues. V dropped 1 base and J dropped 5; count of bases not matched to a gene: 5. The V gene's germline CDR1 is SGHVS and CDR2 FNYEAQ. In nucleotides, the CDR3 is TGTGCCAGCAGCTTAGGGACAGGAGGCCACGAGCAGTACTTC. It is translated as CASSLGTGGHEQYF.

The chain couples TRBV9 to TRBJ1-2, with a weak D call TRBD1 (5 bases). Germline V gene data show CDR1 as SGDLS and CDR2 as YYNGEE. V was shortened by 4 bases and J by 0 bases, with 13 bases between the two germline ends. CDR3 size: 15 residues. CDR3 loop: CASSPREDANYGYTF. The CDR3 nucleotides read TGTGCCAGCAGCCCCAGGGAAGACGCTAACTATGGCTACACCTTC.

The chain carries TRBV27 and TRBJ2-5; 8 nucleotides align to TRBD1. The junction had 14 bases not matched to a gene; V was cut back by 5 bases and J by 6 bases. The CDR3 totals 16 residues. Per the germline V gene, CDR1 is MNHEY and CDR2 is SMNVEV (reference sequence). CDR3 sequence (DNA): TGTGCCAGCAGTCCGGACAGGGTCGGATCTCAAAAGACCCAGTACTTC. It specifies CASSPDRVGSQKTQYF.

This clone was counted a few times. V usage is TRBV18 and J usage is TRBJ1-4, with TRBD1 as a possible D gene (6 bases). The CDR3 consists of 14 residues. V was trimmed by 2 bases and J by 8 bases, leaving 12 bases between them. Germline V gene sequence: CDR1 KGHSH, CDR2 LQKENI. For the CDR3, the DNA is TGTGCCAGCTCACCATCTTCAGGGGACGAAAAACTGTTTTTT. Its translation is CASSPSSGDEKLFF. The whole variable domain, remainder taken from reference TRBV18 and TRBJ1-4, is NAGVMQNPRHLVRRRGQEARLRCSPMKGHSHVYWYRQLPEEGLKFMVYLQKENIIDESGMPKERFSAEFPKEGPSILRIQQVVRGDSAAYFCASSPSSGDEKLFFGSGTQLSVL.

The V and J genes are TRBV6-6 and TRBJ2-7; 7 bases match TRBD1. V was clipped by 7 bases and J by 1 base; unmatched bases: 7. Germline V gene lookup returns CDR1 MNHNY and CDR2 SVGAGI (reference sequence). The CDR3 is 14 amino acids. The CDR3 DNA follows: TGTGCCAGCACCGCAGGGGGTTGGTCCTACGAGCAGTACTTC. Amino acid sequence: CASTAGGWSYEQYF.

The gene calls are TRBV7-2 and TRBJ2-2, with TRBD2 matching over 8 bases. Germline V CDR1 and CDR2: SGHTA, FQGNSA. V dropped 0 bases and J dropped 8; count of bases not matched to a gene: 11. CDR3 length: 17 amino acids. This CDR3 reads CASSLALDSGNLGELFF. CDR3 in DNA: TGTGCCAGCAGCTTAGCCCTCGATAGCGGGAATTTGGGGGAGCTGTTTTTT. Full variable domain (rest looked up from reference TRBV7-2 and TRBJ2-2): GAGVSQSPSNKVTEKGKDVELRCDPISGHTALYWYRQSLGQGLEFLIYFQGNSAPDKSGLPSDRFSAERTGGSVSTLTIQRTQQEDSAVYLCASSLALDSGNLGELFFGEGSRLTVL.

The chain carries TRBV29-1 and TRBJ2-2; D possibly corresponds to TRBD2 (6 bases). The CDR3 has 14 amino acids. The V gene lost 7 bases and the J gene lost 0 bases, with 12 bases spanning the gap. Germline V gives CDR1 SQVTM, CDR2 ANQGSEA. The CDR3 sequence is CSASGTANTGELFF. The CDR3 DNA is TGCAGCGCCTCCGGGACTGCGAACACCGGGGAGCTGTTTTTT.

The chain combines TRBV5-1 with TRBJ2-7; 8 bases agree with TRBD2. The CDR3 sequence is 15 residues long. Germline CDR1 reads SGHRS; CDR2 reads YFSETQ. V was pared by 0 bases and J by 7 bases, with 9 bases of the junction left unmatched. CDR3 nucleotides: TGCGCCAGCAGCTTGGACCGGGGGGGAATCGGAGAGCAGTACTTC. Amino acids: CASSLDRGGIGEQYF.